A single T cell receptor (beta chain) is shown here with its context. Its matching antigen is unknown. The record originates from a study of OX40 agonist ivuxolimab in advanced cancers. The table came from immunoSEQ multiplex PCR; TCRdb's copy has only in-frame clones and leaves some out. This sample carries roughly 46,000 clones, over 75% of them seen once, and the ten largest clones take more than 1.5%. Study findings and constraints: Relatively little clonal expansion, among the lowest observed, appeared in partial responders at 0.1-3.0 mg/kg.

Exclusion of a patient followed from autoimmune disease history or systemic immunosuppression. This TCR was recovered from an adult with an advanced solid tumor such as melanoma, head and neck, liver or kidney cancer. Material: CD4+ or CD8+ T cells sorted from blood, obtained in a trial of the OX40 agonist ivuxolimab.

CDR3 amino acids: CASTPALGSGTEAFF. Written as DNA, the CDR3 is TGTGCCAGCACCCCCGCCCTGGGGAGTGGCACTGAAGCTTTCTTT. This chain connects TRBV28 to TRBJ1-1; no firm D call. CDR1 is MDHEN, CDR2 SYDVKM, per germline. This CDR3 has 15 residues. With 7 bases removed from V and 4 bases from J, the gap between germline ends came to 19 bases.